What follows are 9 T cell receptor beta chains derived from one specimen sequenced in a study of cytomegalovirus exposure and HLA in healthy donors. It was with 60 Vbeta and 13 Jbeta primers that the PCR ran. Clones were sequenced by immunoSEQ multiplex PCR, and TCRdb holds only the in-frame ones, with some missing. This sample has about 180,000 clones, with approximately 80% found just once. Material for sequencing was PBMCs. Receptors were obtained from a man between 25 and 39 years old in good health and CMV-seronegative.

The chain's CDR3 is CASSVGGANNSPLHF. In DNA form, the CDR3 reads TGTGCCAGCAGCGTCGGGGGGGCGAATAATTCACCCCTCCACTTT. This chain uses TRBV7-2 with TRBJ1-6; TRBD1 is a possible D gene (6 bases). Germline assignment: CDR1 SGHTA and CDR2 FQGNSA. This CDR3 is built from 15 residues. Trimming left V 5 bases short and J 5 bases short, with 13 bases between.

The chain employs TRBV6-5 and TRBJ2-1; the match to TRBD2 covers 7 bases. The V and J ends lost 4 bases and 1 base, in that order; junction bases with no gene match: 7. Germline CDR1 is MNHEY and CDR2 is SVGAGI. This CDR3 is built from 16 residues. The CDR3 DNA reads as TGTGCCAGCAGTTGGAGTCCTAGCGGATCCTACAATGAGCAGTTCTTC. This sequence encodes CASSWSPSGSYNEQFF.

The V and J genes are TRBV28 and TRBJ2-7, with 9 bases aligning to TRBD2. CDR1 is MDHEN and CDR2 is SYDVKM in the germline V gene. V trimming: 6 bases; J trimming: 0 bases; junction bases outside the gene matches: 6. There are 15 residues in the CDR3. This CDR3 reads CASSQSGGISYEQYF. The CDR3, as DNA: TGTGCCAGCAGCCAAAGCGGGGGGATCTCCTACGAGCAGTACTTC.

The V gene is TRBV5-6, the J gene TRBJ2-3; 8 nucleotides align to TRBD1. The junction had 6 bases not matched to a gene; V was cut back by 2 bases and J by 4 bases. CDR1 is SGHDT, CDR2 YYEEEE, per germline. The CDR3 contains 15 residues. CDR3 sequence reads: CASSFRTGSADTQYF. CDR3 nucleotide sequence: TGTGCCAGCAGCTTTCGGACAGGGAGTGCAGATACGCAGTATTTT.

The chain combines TRBV18 with TRBJ2-7; the match to TRBD1 covers 7 bases. The CDR3 runs 14 residues. The germline V gene has CDR1 KGHSH and CDR2 LQKENI. V trimming: 2 bases; J trimming: 4 bases; junction bases outside the gene matches: 5. The CDR3 DNA is TGTGCCAGCTCACCAGAGACAGGGTTTTACGAGCAGTACTTC. This sequence encodes CASSPETGFYEQYF.

The chain joins TRBV4-1 to TRBJ1-5; D ambiguous. This CDR3 is 14 amino acids long. V was pared by 3 bases and J by 5 bases, with 11 bases between. Germline CDR1 MGHRA, CDR2 YSYEKL. CDR3 in DNA: TGCGCCAGCAGCCACCCGTCTCGAGATCAGCCCCAGCATTTT. Amino acids: CASSHPSRDQPQHF.

This clone was counted between two and nine times. This chain connects TRBV10-3 to TRBJ2-7, with 8 bases lining up with TRBD1. CDR1 is ENHRY, CDR2 SYGVKD, per germline. V shed 3 bases and J 0 bases; nucleotides not matched to a gene: 7. The CDR3 consists of 16 residues. The CDR3 protein is CAISENTGTGSYEQYF. The CDR3 coding sequence is TGTGCCATCAGTGAAAACACCGGGACAGGCTCCTACGAGCAGTACTTC.

The count of this clone is one. The same CDR3 also results from other DNA sequences found in this sample. The genes are TRBV18 and TRBJ1-4; 9 positions match TRBD1. The CDR3 spans 15 residues. The V and J ends lost 0 bases and 8 bases, in that order; junction bases with no gene match: 4. CDR1 and CDR2 (germline): KGHSH, LQKENI. The DNA of the CDR3 is TGTGCCAGCTCACCACCCGGACAGGGGTACGAAAAACTGTTTTTT. Amino acid sequence: CASSPPGQGYEKLFF.

The rearrangement joins TRBV10-3 to TRBJ2-2; D gene ambiguous. The CDR3 totals 14 residues. The germline V gene has CDR1 ENHRY and CDR2 SYGVKD. The V and J ends lost 3 bases and 0 bases respectively, with 5 bases between them. CDR3 residues: CAISDPTNTGELFF. In nucleotides, the CDR3 is TGTGCCATCAGTGATCCTACGAACACCGGGGAGCTGTTTTTT.